This TCR beta chain was observed in a study of identical twins. Findings and limits, study-wide: Excess low generation probability was seen in twin-shared out-of-frame alpha sequences.

The table lists this clonotype with many counts. Antigen: not known. TCRdb used MiXCR to reprocess the 5' RACE reads, holding one entry per CDR3 protein. The sample consists of fewer than 650,000 distinct CDR3 sequences, 7% to 7.5% of them appearing once. V was pared by 9 bases and J by 7 bases, with 9 bases between. The CDR3 sequence is 11 residues long. The germline V gene has CDR1 KGHDR and CDR2 SFDVKD. Healthy Caucasians were all of the donors. These data are also associated with another study on yellow fever vaccine responses in identical twins. That study reports: Reports say the vaccine T cell response in twins looked partly convergent and partly personalized.

The sequencing sample was made of PBMCs. The V call is TRBV24-1, the J call TRBJ2-1; D remains ambiguous. The source of this sequence is a woman younger than 35 in good health. CDR3 sequence: CATGGLNEQFF. CDR3 nucleotide sequence: TGTGCCACCGGTGGGTTGAATGAGCAGTTCTTC.